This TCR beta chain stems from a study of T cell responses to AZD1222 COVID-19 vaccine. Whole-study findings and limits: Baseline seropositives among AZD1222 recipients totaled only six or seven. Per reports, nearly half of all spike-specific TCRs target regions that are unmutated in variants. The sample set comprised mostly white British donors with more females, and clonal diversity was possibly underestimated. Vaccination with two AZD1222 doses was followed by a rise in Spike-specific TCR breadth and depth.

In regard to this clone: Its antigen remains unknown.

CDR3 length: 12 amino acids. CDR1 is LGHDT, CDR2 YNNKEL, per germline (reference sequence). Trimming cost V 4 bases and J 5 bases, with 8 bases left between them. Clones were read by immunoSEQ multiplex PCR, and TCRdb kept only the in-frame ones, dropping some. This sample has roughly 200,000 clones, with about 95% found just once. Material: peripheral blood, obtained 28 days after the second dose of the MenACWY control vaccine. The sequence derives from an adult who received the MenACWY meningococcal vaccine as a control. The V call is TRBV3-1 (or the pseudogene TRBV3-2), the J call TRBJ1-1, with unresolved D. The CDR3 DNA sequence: TGTGCCAGCAGCCTGCCGGGAACTGAAGCTTTCTTT. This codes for CASSLPGTEAFF.